This is a list of T cell receptor beta chains from one sample in a study of cytomegalovirus exposure and HLA in healthy donors. TCRdb's copy holds only in-frame clones and misses some; the assay was immunoSEQ multiplex PCR. The sample yields roughly 100,000 clones, approximately 70% seen once. The sequenced material came from PBMCs. The receptors derive from a woman aged 50 to 65 in good health and CMV-seropositive. The CDR3 runs from the conserved cysteine through the conserved F or W. Fields, in order: V gene, clone size, J gene, D gene, CDR3 DNA, CDR3 protein. A D gene is named only where the DNA matches it firmly. Expanded clones get a size class; other rows say once, few or many, or leave the size out.

>TRBV19|once|TRBJ1-1|.
TGTGCCAGTACCATGGGGGGTCCCATGAACACTGAAGCTTTCTTT
CASTMGGPMNTEAFF
>TRBV6-1|.|TRBJ2-2|.
TGTGCCAGCAGTGAAGATCAGGGCGGGACCACCGGGGAGCTGTTTTTT
CASSEDQGGTTGELFF
>TRBV5-6|once|TRBJ1-2|.
TGTGCCAGCAGCCCGGGAGCTTATGGCTACACCTTC
CASSPGAYGYTF
>TRBV7-2|once|TRBJ2-7|TRBD1
TGTGCCAGCAGCGTAATGTTTGGGGGACAGATTAACTACGAGCAGTACTTC
CASSVMFGGQINYEQYF
>TRBV4-1|.|TRBJ1-1|TRBD1
TGCGCCAGCAGCCAGCTACCGGGACAGAGAGAAAACACTGAAGCTTTCTTT
CASSQLPGQRENTEAFF
>TRBV4-3|few|TRBJ2-7|.
TGCGCCAGCAGCCAAGAACAGAACGGGGGAGGATTGGCCGAGCAGTACTTC
CASSQEQNGGGLAEQYF
>TRBV5-4|.|TRBJ1-1|.
TGTGCCAGCAGCTTGAAGATCTCGGGGGTGGAAGCTTTCTTT
CASSLKISGVEAFF
>TRBV28|.|TRBJ2-7|TRBD1
TGTGCCAGCAGCTATCTCACAGGGGCCTACGAGCAGTACTTC
CASSYLTGAYEQYF
>TRBV18|once|TRBJ2-7|.
TGTGCCAGCTCACCGTTCCCCACGGGAGCTCCCCACGAGCAGTACTTC
CASSPFPTGAPHEQYF
>TRBV29-1|.|TRBJ1-1|.
TGCAGCGTCGTCGAGGGAAACACTGAAGCTTTCTTT
CSVVEGNTEAFF
>TRBV10-2|.|TRBJ2-2|.
TGCGCCAGCACAGATCGGGGGGCAGACACCGGGGAGCTGTTTTTT
CASTDRGADTGELFF
>TRBV7-3|.|TRBJ2-2|TRBD1
TGTGCCAGCACACGAGGGGGCGGGAACACCGGGGAGCTGTTTTTT
CASTRGGGNTGELFF
>TRBV5-5|.|TRBJ2-2|TRBD2
TGTGCCAGCAGCCCCGCGGGGGGAGCGGGGAGTACCGGGGAGCTGTTTTTT
CASSPAGGAGSTGELFF
>TRBV7-9|.|TRBJ2-3|TRBD2
TGTGCCAGCAGCTTAGGGGGACTAGGGCCCACAGATACGCAGTATTTT
CASSLGGLGPTDTQYF
>TRBV10-3|.|TRBJ2-3|TRBD2
TGTGCCATCAGTGAGTCGAAGGGCGGACTAGCGGGAGGGCACACAGATACGCAGTATTTT
CAISESKGGLAGGHTDTQYF
>TRBV18|few|TRBJ2-7|TRBD1
TGTGCCAGCTCACCAAGGGGACAGGGGGGGGAGCAGTACTTC
CASSPRGQGGEQYF
>TRBV6-5|.|TRBJ2-7|.
TGTGCCAGCAGTGGGGCATCCACGAACTACGAGCAGTACTTC
CASSGASTNYEQYF
>TRBV5-1|.|TRBJ1-1|TRBD1
TGCGCCAGCAGCTTAAGACAGGGGTGGGTCACTGAAGCTTTCTTT
CASSLRQGWVTEAFF
>TRBV29-1|.|TRBJ2-7|TRBD2
TGCAGCGTTGAAGATCCTGGTTTTGGCGGGAGAACCTACGAGCAGTACTTC
CSVEDPGFGGRTYEQYF
>TRBV29-1|few|TRBJ2-7|TRBD1
TGCAGCGTTGCCACAGGGGTCGTGCACTACGAGCAGTACTTC
CSVATGVVHYEQYF
>TRBV25-1|few|TRBJ2-7|TRBD1
TGTGCCACCAGGCCGGACAGGGCACCCTACGAGCAGTACTTC
CATRPDRAPYEQYF
>TRBV10-3|.|TRBJ2-5|.
TGTGCCATCAGGAGCGGGCTTCAAGAGACCCAGTACTTC
CAIRSGLQETQYF
>TRBV4-1|.|TRBJ2-3|TRBD2
TGCGCCAGCAGTCCTTCACTAGCGGCCGCAGATACGCAGTATTTT
CASSPSLAAADTQYF
>TRBV28|.|TRBJ2-7|.
TGTGCCAGCAGTCCCCATCAGGGGACAACGTCCTACGAGCAGTACTTC
CASSPHQGTTSYEQYF
>TRBV30|.|TRBJ1-3|.
TGTGCCTGGAGTTTTAACAGGGAGGGAACCATATATTTT
CAWSFNREGTIYF
>TRBV28|.|TRBJ1-3|.
TGTGCCAGCAGTTTGACTACCCGATACTCTGGAAACACCATATATTTT
CASSLTTRYSGNTIYF
>TRBV5-4|.|TRBJ2-7|TRBD2
TGTGCCAGCAGTCCTAGACTAGCGGGCTACGAGCAGTACTTC
CASSPRLAGYEQYF
>TRBV6-5|.|TRBJ2-3|.
TGTGCCTCTCGACGGGAAAACACAGATACGCAGTATTTT
CASRRENTDTQYF
>TRBV15|.|TRBJ1-1|.
TGTGCCACCAGCAGAAGCGAAACCCAGGGGGCTTTCTTT
CATSRSETQGAFF
>TRBV19|.|TRBJ1-1|TRBD1
TGTGCCAGTAGTGTGGACAGGGAAAACACTGAAGCTTTCTTT
CASSVDRENTEAFF
>TRBV4-3|.|TRBJ1-6|TRBD1
TGCGCCAGCAGCCGAAGGACAGGTAGCTCCTATAATTCACCCCTCCACTTT
CASSRRTGSSYNSPLHF
>TRBV5-1|.|TRBJ2-1|.
TGCGCCAGCAGCCCCTCGCGGAACAATGAGCAGTTCTTC
CASSPSRNNEQFF
>TRBV6-1|.|TRBJ2-7|TRBD1
TGTGCCAGCACTACAGGGACAGACGCCTACGAGCAGTACTTC
CASTTGTDAYEQYF
>TRBV7-8|few|TRBJ1-3|.
TGTGCCAGCAGCTTAGACGGGAACTCTGGAAACACCATATATTTT
CASSLDGNSGNTIYF
>TRBV5-5|.|TRBJ1-4|TRBD1
TGTGCCAGCAGCTTGGGACAGGGCGGTGAAAAACTGTTTTTT
CASSLGQGGEKLFF
>TRBV7-9|.|TRBJ2-1|TRBD2
TGTGCCAGCAGCAAAACTAGCGGGAGGCTGGACAATGAGCAGTTCTTC
CASSKTSGRLDNEQFF
>TRBV5-1|.|TRBJ2-3|TRBD2
TGCGCCAGCAGCCCATGGCTGGGGGGGGTTCGGACAGATACGCAGTATTTT
CASSPWLGGVRTDTQYF
>TRBV5-1|.|TRBJ1-6|.
TGCGCCAGCAGCTTGTGGTTGCAGGGGTCACCCCTCCACTTT
CASSLWLQGSPLHF
>TRBV27|.|TRBJ2-3|TRBD2
TGTGCCAGCAGTTACCTCGGCGGGAGGGGCACAGATACGCAGTATTTT
CASSYLGGRGTDTQYF
>TRBV25-1|.|TRBJ1-2|.
TGTGCCAGCAGTGAATTGACAGAGAACTATGGCTACACCTTC
CASSELTENYGYTF
>TRBV28|.|TRBJ2-7|TRBD1
TGTGCCAGCAGTCTACCGGACAGGGGGCCCTACGAGCAGTACTTC
CASSLPDRGPYEQYF
>TRBV30|.|TRBJ2-6|TRBD1
TGTGCCTGGAGCGATCGGCAGGGGGCGTCTGGGGCCAACGTCCTGACTTTC
CAWSDRQGASGANVLTF
>TRBV11-2|.|TRBJ1-2|TRBD1
TGTGCCAGCAGAGGGGGCGCGTATGGCTACACCTTC
CASRGGAYGYTF
>TRBV5-1|few|TRBJ1-3|.
TGCGCCAGCAGCCCGGGGGGCTCCCTCGACTCTGGAAACACCATATATTTT
CASSPGGSLDSGNTIYF
>TRBV13|.|TRBJ2-1|TRBD2
TGTGCCAGCAGCGAGCGGGAGGCCCACAATGAGCAGTTCTTC
CASSEREAHNEQFF
>TRBV10-3|.|TRBJ2-7|TRBD1
TGTGCCATCAGGGATGTGGGACAGGGGCCCTACGAGCAGTACTTC
CAIRDVGQGPYEQYF
>TRBV7-2|.|TRBJ2-7|.
TGTGCCAGCAGCTTACGGGACAAGACGGGCGAGCAGTACTTC
CASSLRDKTGEQYF
>TRBV10-3|.|TRBJ2-3|TRBD1
TGTGCCATCAGCCCCGGGACAGGGCCTTGTACAAGAACAGATACGCAGTATTTT
CAISPGTGPCTRTDTQYF
>TRBV5-4|few|TRBJ2-1|TRBD1
TGTGCCAGCAGCCCCCCACAGGGGCAAGCCCTCTCCTACAATGAGCAGTTCTTC
CASSPPQGQALSYNEQFF
>TRBV28|.|TRBJ1-5|.
TGTGCCAGCAGTCGGACAGATAGCAATCAGCCCCAGCATTTT
CASSRTDSNQPQHF
>TRBV11-3|few|TRBJ1-1|.
TGTGCCAGCAGTCCCCGACAGAACACTGAAGCTTTCTTT
CASSPRQNTEAFF
>TRBV19|.|TRBJ2-7|TRBD1
TGTGCCAGCCGGGACAGGACCTACGAGCAGTACTTC
CASRDRTYEQYF
>TRBV5-1|few|TRBJ2-3|.
TGCGCCAGCAGCTTGGGAACATACACAGATACGCAGTATTTT
CASSLGTYTDTQYF
>TRBV7-3|once|TRBJ2-3|TRBD1
TGTGCCAGCAGCTTAGCAGGGGGCGCCGGGGATACGCAGTATTTT
CASSLAGGAGDTQYF
>TRBV9|.|TRBJ2-7|TRBD2
TGTGCCAGCAGCGTCGGACTAGCGGGAGGTTGGGAGCAGTACTTC
CASSVGLAGGWEQYF
>TRBV30|few|TRBJ1-5|.
TGTGCCTGGTCACCGGCGGGGAATCAGCCCCAGCATTTT
CAWSPAGNQPQHF
>TRBV2|.|TRBJ2-2|.
TGTGCCAGCAGTGACATTTACAGTCAAGCCGCGAACACCGGGGAGCTGTTTTTT
CASSDIYSQAANTGELFF
>TRBV28|.|TRBJ1-6|.
TGTGCCAGCAGTTTACTTTCCGGGACAAATAATTCACCCCTCCACTTT
CASSLLSGTNNSPLHF
>TRBV21-1|.|TRBJ2-2|.
TGTGCCAGCAGCGAACGAGACAGGGAGCTCGGTGGCGGGGAGCTGTTTTTT
CASSERDRELGGGELFF
>TRBV11-2|few|TRBJ1-1|.
TGTGCCAGCAGCTCTTCCCTCGGGAGGTTCACTGAAGCTTTCTTT
CASSSSLGRFTEAFF